This TCR beta chain was profiled in a study of blood T cell repertoires in COVID-19. Turning to the study itself: Material from acute and convalescent COVID-19 was sourced from the United States, Italy and Spain.

In the original analysis: Amplification of reference gene primers provided the estimated nucleated cell counts. TCRdb's table, derived via immunoSEQ multiplex PCR, lists solely in-frame clones and lacks some. The V and J calls and clone size are taken from that table; D and trimming were inferred from the DNA. Of approximately 99,000 clones in the sample, about 80% were seen once. V was pared by 1 base and J by 6 bases, with 11 bases between. Germline V lookup: CDR1 SGDLS, CDR2 YYNGEE. The CDR3 is 14 amino acids. This chain links TRBV9 with TRBJ1-5, with D possibly matching TRBD1 (6 bases). Sequenced: peripheral blood. The clonotype originates from a woman in her 70s with acute or convalescent COVID-19. CDR3 in amino acids: CASSVSQGGQPQHF. Written as DNA, the CDR3 is TGTGCCAGCAGCGTATCGCAAGGGGGTCAGCCCCAGCATTTT.